The sequence of this T cell receptor (beta chain) was determined in a study of T cell repertoires in cytomegalovirus infection (dated by TCRdb to about 2019). For the wider study: Because public TCR beta signatures pointed to carriage of CMV infection together with the matching HLA type, the HLA type of each donor mattered for the analysis. The research as a whole found: In both this cohort and an independent cohort of over 350 donors, the cumulative frequency of public TCR beta family members distinguished carriers of CMV infection plus the relevant HLA type. The ex vivo response was dominated by HLA-C-restricted CMV-specific TCR beta clonotypes, and the single most frequent clonotype in two of eight donors was supplied by these HLA-C-restricted clonotypes.

Sequenced using an Illumina HiSeq 1500. TCRdb trimmed the raw reads at Q25, called clones with MiXCR and kept productive beta chains. Under each unique CDR3 protein, matching rows form one entry showing the most common genes and DNA. This sample has roughly 68,000 distinct CDR3 sequences in its table, and approximately 24% of those were observed once. 79% of the sample is held by the ten biggest clonotypes. From a lookup of the germline V gene, CDR1 and CDR2 are SGHTA and FQGNSA. The CDR3 runs 16 residues from the cysteine to the phenylalanine. Kept here is only the CDR3 DNA, which spans 48 bases and is read in frame from base 1. Trimming takes 1 base off V and 7 bases off J; junction bases not matched to a gene: 1. This clonotype was counted many times. The antigen this receptor binds is unknown. There are no base qualities to consult, and no much larger clone falls within one base.

The sample taken for sequencing was PBMCs, sequenced either directly or after in vitro stimulation (not recorded which). Rearrangement joined TRBV7-2 to TRBJ2-1, with 16 bases in between that match TRBD2. The receptor was isolated from a human donor in good health (CMV status not recorded). Some clones in this sample may be carry-over from other donors' samples. The CDR3 in this case is CASSLGGLAGGNEQFF. DNA sequence: TGTGCCAGCAGCTTAGGGGGACTAGCGGGAGGGAATGAGCAGTTCTTC.